The next 16 T cell receptor beta chains were all read from a single sample in a study of cytomegalovirus exposure and HLA in healthy donors. In the PCR, 60 Vbeta and 13 Jbeta primers were used. The repertoire was sequenced with immunoSEQ multiplex PCR; TCRdb's copy has only in-frame clones and lacks some. Of 150,000 to 200,000 clones listed, approximately 80% were seen once; the top ten hold over 4.5%. Sequences were obtained from PBMCs. These receptors all stem from a woman aged 18-29 years in good health and CMV-seropositive.

The chain joins TRBV6-1 to TRBJ1-3, with 10 positions matching TRBD1. Germline CDR1 and CDR2: MNHNS and SASEGT. The CDR3 contains 15 residues. The junction had 4 bases not matched to a gene; V was cut back by 6 bases and J by 2 bases. The CDR3 coding sequence is TGTGCCAGCAGATCGGGGACAGGGGCTGGAAACACCATATATTTT. Its translation is CASRSGTGAGNTIYF.

The rearrangement links TRBV6-5 to TRBJ1-2; the match to TRBD1 covers 9 bases. After removal of 5 bases from V and 7 bases from J, the junction contained 8 bases not matched to a gene. The CDR3 spans 14 residues. Germline V gene lookup returns CDR1 MNHEY and CDR2 SVGAGI. CDR3 DNA sequence: TGTGCCAGCAGTGATTCTTGGGACAGGGCTGGCTACACCTTC. It is translated as CASSDSWDRAGYTF.

The chain couples TRBV7-2 to TRBJ2-7; maybe TRBD1 (6 bases). Trimming cost V 5 bases and J 3 bases, with 17 bases left between them. Germline V gene sequence: CDR1 SGHTA, CDR2 FQGNSA. This CDR3 has 15 residues. The CDR3 region is CASSQPQGIHYEQYF. The CDR3 DNA reads as TGTGCCAGCAGCCAGCCCCAGGGGATCCACTACGAGCAGTACTTC. The complete variable domain, with remaining parts taken from reference TRBV7-2 and TRBJ2-7, reads GAGVSQSPSNKVTEKGKDVELRCDPISGHTALYWYRQSLGQGLEFLIYFQGNSAPDKSGLPSDRFSAERTGGSVSTLTIQRTQQEDSAVYLCASSQPQGIHYEQYFGPGTRLTVT.

The chain employs TRBV7-9 and TRBJ2-3, with D possibly TRBD2 on 6 matching bases. Trimming stripped 5 bases from V and 1 base from J, with 7 bases between. Germline V gene data show CDR1 as SEHNR and CDR2 as FQNEAQ (reference sequence). This CDR3 has 13 amino acids. This CDR3 is CASSPGGTDTQYF. CDR3 nucleotide sequence: TGTGCCAGCAGCCCGGGGGGCACAGATACGCAGTATTTT.

The chain links TRBV4-2 to TRBJ2-1; 12 bases are a match to TRBD2. CDR1 LGHNA and CDR2 YNFKEQ come from the germline V gene. Unmatched junction bases numbered 8, after V lost 1 base and J lost 13 bases. The CDR3 spans 15 residues. The CDR3 sequence: CASSQVLAGGLYQFF. The CDR3, as DNA: TGTGCCAGCAGCCAAGTCCTAGCGGGGGGGCTCTATCAGTTCTTC.

V and J are TRBV5-4 and TRBJ1-2; the D gene is possibly TRBD1 (6 bases). V lost 5 bases, J lost 4 bases, and 15 bases lay in between. CDR3 length: 14 residues. CDR1 is SGHNT and CDR2 is YYREEE in the germline V gene (reference sequence). This CDR3 reads CASRVQGLLYGYTF. CDR3 DNA: TGTGCCAGCAGAGTACAGGGACTACTCTATGGCTACACCTTC.

The V call is TRBV7-9, the J call TRBJ1-6; TRBD1 is a possible D gene (6 bases). Germline V lookup: CDR1 SEHNR, CDR2 FQNEAQ (reference sequence). CDR3 length: 18 amino acids. V was shortened by 1 base and J by 9 bases, with 22 bases between the two germline ends. Here the CDR3 DNA reads TGTGCCAGCAGCTTAGATCGGGGGGCGGGAAACCTTCGTTCACCCCTCCACTTT. This codes for CASSLDRGAGNLRSPLHF.

This clone was recorded only once. The V and J genes are TRBV5-8 and TRBJ2-3; D is perhaps TRBD2 (5 bases). CDR3 length equals 13 residues. Trimming took 0 bases from V and 3 from J, leaving 5 bases between them. Per the germline V gene, CDR1 is SGHTS and CDR2 is YDEGEE. The CDR3 here is CASSLGTTDTQYF. The CDR3 DNA reads as TGTGCCAGCAGCTTGGGGACTACAGATACGCAGTATTTT.

This clone has a single count. V usage is TRBV14 and J usage is TRBJ1-1, with 7 bases matching TRBD1. Germline V lookup: CDR1 SGHDN, CDR2 FVKESK. The CDR3 is 15 amino acids. J gave up 2 bases and V 5 bases, and 8 bases lay outside the gene matches. The CDR3 here is CASSIRTGANTEAFF. In DNA, the CDR3 is TGTGCCAGCAGCATACGGACAGGAGCCAACACTGAAGCTTTCTTT.

The V call is TRBV5-1, the J call TRBJ2-7; tentative D call: TRBD2 (6 bases). V lost 0 bases, J lost 7 bases, and 23 bases lay in between. The CDR3 is made up of 17 amino acids. Germline assignment: CDR1 SGHRS and CDR2 YFSETQ. The CDR3 sequence is CASSLGFGQGGIYEQYF. The CDR3 DNA reads TGCGCCAGCAGCTTGGGTTTTGGCCAGGGAGGTATCTATGAGCAGTACTTC.

The rearrangement uses TRBV7-9 and TRBJ1-1; TRBD1 matches at 8 bases. The V and J ends lost 5 bases and 8 bases, in that order; junction bases with no gene match: 13. Germline lookup yields CDR1 SEHNR and CDR2 FQNEAQ (reference sequence). The CDR3 has 15 residues. The CDR3 DNA follows: TGTGCCAGCAGCCCTCGTGCAGGGGGCCCTACCGAAGCTTTCTTT. Protein product: CASSPRAGGPTEAFF.

In its sample, this clone was seen a few times. This rearrangement joins TRBV9 to TRBJ1-3; D is ambiguous. This CDR3 contains 14 residues. V was pared by 2 bases and J by 6 bases, with 12 bases between. Germline V lookup: CDR1 SGDLS, CDR2 YYNGEE. The CDR3: CASSVSGSQNTIYF. The CDR3 nucleotides read TGTGCCAGCAGCGTCTCGGGATCCCAAAACACCATATATTTT.

V is TRBV9 and J is TRBJ1-1, with a possible D match to TRBD1 (5 bases). The length of the CDR3 is 14 residues. Trimming stripped 0 bases from V and 8 bases from J, with 14 bases between. Germline V gene sequence: CDR1 SGDLS, CDR2 YYNGEE. The CDR3 sequence: CASSVGQGRREAFF. The CDR3 nucleotides are TGTGCCAGCAGCGTAGGGCAGGGTAGGAGAGAAGCTTTCTTT.

V usage is TRBV15 and J usage is TRBJ1-1, with TRBD1 identical over 10 bases. V was pared by 5 bases and J by 0 bases, with 12 bases of the junction left unmatched. The CDR3 is 18 residues long. Germline CDR1 reads LNHNV; CDR2 reads YYDKDF (reference sequence). CDR3 sequence: CATSEFVGQGEMNTEAFF. As DNA, the CDR3 is TGTGCCACCAGCGAGTTCGTCGGACAGGGGGAAATGAACACTGAAGCTTTCTTT. The variable domain in full, completed from reference TRBV15 and TRBJ1-1, reads DAMVIQNPRYQVTQFGKPVTLSCSQTLNHNVMYWYQQKSSQAPKLLFHYYDKDFNNEADTPDNFQSRRPNTSFCFLDIRSPGLGDTAMYLCATSEFVGQGEMNTEAFFGQGTRLTVV.

This clone was seen only a few times. V is TRBV21-1 and J is TRBJ2-7; TRBD2 is the table's D call, not checked against the DNA. TRBV21-1 is a listed pseudogene. The CDR3 consists of 15 residues. The CDR3 loop is CASSKGSRSPYEQYF. The DNA for the CDR3 is TGTGCCAGCAGCAAAGGGTCTAGGTCACCCTACGAGCAGTACTTC.

CDR3 amino acids: CASSYSSSSGNTIYF. The CDR3 DNA is TGTGCCAGCAGTTATTCTAGTTCCTCTGGAAACACCATATATTTT. The rearrangement links TRBV6-5 to TRBJ1-3, with D unresolved. The CDR3 runs to 15 residues. Germline V gene sequence: CDR1 MNHEY, CDR2 SVGAGI. The V gene lost 3 bases and the J gene lost 0 bases, with 9 bases spanning the gap.